The clone carrying this T cell receptor (beta chain) was seen a handful of times. Its antigen is not identified. Aged 18 to 65, the patients had hyperthyroidism that was newly diagnosed and had lasted under 2 months. These data originate in a study of T cells in Graves' hyperthyroidism and ophthalmopathy. The length of the CDR3 is 12 residues. Trimming removed 5 bases at V and 5 bases at J, with 12 bases between. Germline V lookup: CDR1 DFQATT, CDR2 SNEGSKA (reference sequence). From RNA transcripts, TCR beta CDR3 regions were amplified. Researchers ran a first-round RT-PCR on the TCR CDR3 using the HTBI primer set. TCRdb used MiXCR to reprocess the multiplex PCR reads, holding one entry per CDR3 protein. Among about 560,000 distinct CDR3 sequences listed, about 15% were seen once. Broader study findings: Stable hyperthyroidism was separated from ophthalmopathy by a model based on 13 V-J features.

This TCR came from a woman aged 40-49 years with Graves' hyperthyroidism. The chain recombines TRBV20-1 with TRBJ2-5, with D tentatively TRBD2 (5 bases). What was sequenced was blood. This CDR3 is CSAVMRDETQYF. The CDR3 coding sequence is TGCAGTGCTGTAATGAGGGATGAGACCCAGTACTTC.